These 31 T cell receptor beta chains were all obtained from the same sample, sequenced in a study of early T cells in non-severe SARS-CoV-2 infection. TCRdb processed the 5' RACE reads anew with MiXCR; each CDR3 protein has one entry. The sample records under 70,000 distinct CDR3 sequences, more than 13% being singletons. The starting material was whole blood, obtained at baseline. These receptors originate from an adult who was a healthcare worker with PCR-confirmed SARS-CoV-2 infection or an uninfected control (not recorded which).

This chain uses TRBV7-9 with TRBJ2-2, with D hard to call. Between the trimmed V and J ends, which lost 5 bases and 6 bases, there was a span of 22 bases. Germline CDR1 SEHNR, CDR2 FQNEAQ (reference sequence). The CDR3 consists of 17 residues. The DNA of the CDR3 is TGTGCCAGCAGCGACCCCGCGGCAGACGGTGAGCCCGGGGAGCTGTTTTTT. Its translation: CASSDPAADGEPGELFF.

Points on this clonotype: One base away lies a much larger clone, so this may be a sequencing read error. The chain combines TRBV11-3 with TRBJ2-7; D gene uncertain. There are 13 residues in the CDR3. The V gene lost 3 bases and the J gene lost 3 bases, with 9 bases spanning the gap. Germline CDR1 and CDR2: SGHNT and YENEEA. This chain's CDR3 is CASSLAWGYEQYF. The CDR3 DNA reads TGTGCCAGCAGCTTGGCATGGGGCTACGAGCAGTACTTC.

V and J are TRBV19 and TRBJ2-5; perhaps TRBD1 as D (6 bases). V lost 4 bases and J lost 2, with 14 bases in between. The CDR3 has 15 residues. Germline V gives CDR1 LNHDA, CDR2 SQIVND (reference sequence). CDR3 protein: CASSSWTERQETQYF. The CDR3, as DNA: TGTGCCAGTAGTAGCTGGACAGAGCGTCAAGAGACCCAGTACTTC. Filled out from reference TRBV19 and TRBJ2-5, the complete variable domain reads DGGITQSPKYLFRKEGQNVTLSCEQNLNHDAMYWYRQDPGQGLRLIYYSQIVNDFQKGDIAEGYSVSREKKESFPLTVTSAQKNPTAFYLCASSSWTERQETQYFGPGTRLLVL.

In this sample, this clonotype turned up many times. This chain links TRBV7-8 with TRBJ2-3; the D gene is possibly TRBD1 (7 bases). The V and J ends lost 10 bases and 5 bases respectively, with 13 bases between them. CDR3 length equals 12 residues. In germline, CDR1 is SGHVS, CDR2 FQNEAQ. The DNA for the CDR3 is TGTGCCACAAGACAGGGAGGAGATACGCAGTATTTT. It codes for CATRQGGDTQYF.

This chain links TRBV29-1 with TRBJ2-1; the D is unclear. Germline lookup yields CDR1 SQVTM and CDR2 ANQGSEA. This CDR3 has 11 residues. Trimming cost V 2 bases and J 4 bases, with 3 bases left between them. The CDR3 loop reads CSVEQYNEQFF. CDR3 bases: TGCAGCGTTGAACAGTACAATGAGCAGTTCTTC.

CDR3 loop: CASSEDTTEAFF. The CDR3, as DNA: TGTGCCAGCAGTGAGGATACGACTGAAGCTTTCTTT. The chain links TRBV6-4 to TRBJ1-1; no clear D. Trimming took off 3 bases at V and 5 bases at J, with 7 bases between the two ends. Germline CDR1 is MRHNA and CDR2 is SNTAGT. This CDR3 comprises 12 residues.

This chain connects TRBV7-9 to TRBJ1-4; 9 nucleotides match TRBD1. The CDR3 covers 15 residues. V lost 0 bases to trimming and J lost 10 bases; unmatched junction nucleotides: 6. From germline, CDR1 is SEHNR and CDR2 FQNEAQ (reference sequence). CDR3 sequence: CASSLAGTGKAKLFF. As DNA, the CDR3 is TGTGCCAGCAGCTTAGCAGGGACAGGGAAGGCAAAACTGTTTTTT.

This clonotype was seen only a few times. The V and J genes are TRBV7-8 and TRBJ2-4; TRBD1 matches 8 bases. The CDR3 consists of 14 residues. Germline CDR1 and CDR2: SGHVS and FQNEAQ. The J segment lost 6 bases and the V segment lost 4 bases, leaving 5 bases of the junction unmatched. CDR3 bases: TGTGCCAGCAGCTCTCAGGGGGCCTCAAACATTCAGTACTTC. This translates into CASSSQGASNIQYF.

The chain recombines TRBV18 with TRBJ2-1, with 8 bases identical to TRBD1. Trimming removed 4 bases from V and 8 bases from J; junction bases left unmatched: 4. Germline CDR1 and CDR2: KGHSH and LQKENI. The CDR3 contains 13 residues. The CDR3 sequence: CASSLEDRDEQFF. CDR3 DNA: TGTGCCAGCTCACTCGAGGACAGGGATGAGCAGTTCTTC. Drawing the rest from reference TRBV18 and TRBJ2-1, the complete variable domain is NAGVMQNPRHLVRRRGQEARLRCSPMKGHSHVYWYRQLPEEGLKFMVYLQKENIIDESGMPKERFSAEFPKEGPSILRIQQVVRGDSAAYFCASSLEDRDEQFFGPGTRLTVL.

The rearrangement joins TRBV7-9 to TRBJ2-2; D gene unclear. The V end lost 7 bases, the J end lost 0 bases, and 18 bases lay between the germline ends. The CDR3 sequence is 17 residues long. CDR1 and CDR2 (germline): SEHNR, FQNEAQ (reference sequence). Here the CDR3 DNA reads TGTGCCAGCACCGTTAAATTGGCGCAGGCGAACACCGGGGAGCTGTTTTTT. As protein: CASTVKLAQANTGELFF.

V and J are TRBV28 and TRBJ1-5; 7 bases line up with TRBD1. Germline V gives CDR1 MDHEN, CDR2 SYDVKM. The CDR3 spans 14 residues. With 6 bases clipped from V and 4 bases from J, the junction kept 6 bases outside the gene matches. CDR3 protein: CASSRQGWNQPQHF. CDR3 coding DNA: TGTGCCAGCAGCCGACAGGGCTGGAATCAGCCCCAGCATTTT.

This chain connects TRBV12-3 or TRBV12-4 to TRBJ2-2; D gene ambiguous. Between the trimmed V and J ends, which lost 4 bases and 6 bases, there was a span of 0 bases. The CDR3 spans 10 residues. The CDR3 here is CASSSGELFF. For the CDR3, the DNA is TGTGCCAGCAGTTCCGGGGAGCTGTTTTTT.

This clonotype has only a few counts. V is TRBV13 and J is TRBJ2-2; D is undetermined. This CDR3 is built from 14 residues. Trimming pared 6 bases from V and 7 bases from J, leaving 15 bases between. CDR1 and CDR2 from the germline V gene are PRHDT and FYEKMQ (reference sequence). The CDR3: CASRHASWLGELFF. The CDR3 DNA reads as TGTGCCAGCAGACATGCCTCGTGGCTCGGGGAGCTGTTTTTT.

This clonotype was counted only a few times. The genes are TRBV3-1 and TRBJ1-1; 7 bases fit TRBD1. J was trimmed by 6 bases and V by 1 base; bases with no gene match: 5. CDR3 size: 14 residues. Germline V gene sequence: CDR1 LGHDT, CDR2 YNNKEL (reference sequence). CDR3: CASSQVSRGAEAFF. DNA of the CDR3: TGTGCCAGCAGCCAAGTGAGCAGGGGGGCTGAAGCTTTCTTT.

This clonotype was seen at least ten times. The chain combines TRBV12-5 with TRBJ1-2; no clear D. CDR1 LGHNT and CDR2 FRNRAP come from the germline V gene. The CDR3 has 12 residues. The V end was cut by 3 bases, the J end by 2 bases, with 4 bases between. The CDR3 is CASGFSNYGYTF. CDR3 DNA: TGTGCTAGTGGTTTTTCCAACTATGGCTACACCTTC.

This clonotype has a handful of counts. The chain recombines TRBV4-1 with TRBJ1-5, with TRBD1 as a possible D gene (6 bases). The CDR3 totals 15 residues. Germline V gene lookup returns CDR1 MGHRA and CDR2 YSYEKL. V lost 2 bases to trimming and J lost 6 bases, with 14 bases between them. The CDR3 sequence is CASSQYQGSPQPQHF. The CDR3 DNA reads as TGCGCCAGCAGCCAATACCAGGGGAGTCCTCAGCCCCAGCATTTT.

The sample holds a few counts of this clonotype. The gene calls are TRBV5-5 and TRBJ1-1, with D possibly being TRBD1 (5 bases). Germline V gene lookup returns CDR1 SGHKS and CDR2 YYEKEE (reference sequence). V shed 1 base and J shed 5 bases, with 24 bases lying between them. The CDR3 contains 18 residues. This CDR3 is CASSLRGDSMGLGTEAFF. CDR3 bases: TGTGCCAGCAGCTTGAGGGGCGACAGCATGGGACTAGGGACTGAAGCTTTCTTT.

This clonotype was found many times. The rearrangement links TRBV10-2 to TRBJ2-1, with 8 bases that match TRBD2. CDR3 length equals 14 residues. Germline loops: CDR1 WSHSY, CDR2 SAAADI. V shed 9 bases and J 7 bases; nucleotides not matched to a gene: 11. In nucleotides, the CDR3 is TGCGCCAGTTTCTCTACGCGGGGGGTGAATGAGCAGTTCTTC. Amino acid sequence: CASFSTRGVNEQFF.

The chain recombines TRBV28 with TRBJ1-4, with D unclear. The CDR3 length is 14 residues. The germline V and J ends were trimmed by 2 bases and 8 bases, with 12 bases remaining between them. From germline, CDR1 is MDHEN and CDR2 SYDVKM. CDR3 protein: CASSLEQVREKLFF. The CDR3 DNA sequence: TGTGCCAGCAGTTTAGAGCAGGTTCGGGAAAAACTGTTTTTT.

The genes are TRBV20-1 and TRBJ2-7; TRBD2 is a possible D gene (6 bases). The V gene lost 4 bases and the J gene lost 1 base, with 11 bases spanning the gap. This CDR3 is built from 13 residues. Germline V gene lookup returns CDR1 DFQATT and CDR2 SNEGSKA (reference sequence). CDR3 nucleotide sequence: TGCAGTGCTACTAAGGACTATTCCTACGAGCAGTACTTC. Translated: CSATKDYSYEQYF.

This rearrangement joins TRBV6-5 to TRBJ2-7; 8 positions match TRBD2. Germline V gene sequence: CDR1 MNHEY, CDR2 SVGAGI. This CDR3 comprises 14 residues. The J segment lost 3 bases and the V segment lost 5 bases, leaving 6 bases of the junction unmatched. The CDR3 region is CASSVSGTYYEQYF. As DNA, the CDR3 is TGTGCCAGCAGTGTTAGCGGGACCTACTACGAGCAGTACTTC.

Ten or more counts support this clonotype. The gene calls are TRBV2 and TRBJ1-1; the match to TRBD1 covers 8 bases. CDR1 and CDR2 from the germline V gene are SNHLY and FYNNEI. The V and J ends lost 6 bases and 3 bases, in that order; junction bases with no gene match: 21. The CDR3 sequence is 19 residues long. The CDR3 sequence is CASRAGTGNSRRADTEAFF. The CDR3 DNA reads as TGTGCCAGCAGGGCAGGGACAGGTAATAGCAGGAGGGCGGACACTGAAGCTTTCTTT. Combining the CDR3 with reference TRBV2 and TRBJ1-1 gives the whole variable domain EPEVTQTPSHQVTQMGQEVILRCVPISNHLYFYWYRQILGQKVEFLVSFYNNEISEKSEIFDDQFSVERPDGSNFTLKIRSTKLEDSAMYFCASRAGTGNSRRADTEAFFGQGTRLTVV.

The chain employs TRBV2 and TRBJ2-5; possibly TRBD1 or TRBD2 for D (5 bases each). Trimming removed 6 bases from V and 4 bases from J, with 9 bases in between. Per germline, CDR1 SNHLY and CDR2 FYNNEI. This CDR3 is 12 amino acids long. The CDR3 nucleotides are TGTGCCAGCAGCGGGGACGGAGAGACCCAGTACTTC. Protein sequence: CASSGDGETQYF.

This sequence joins TRBV29-1 and TRBJ2-7; TRBD1 aligns across 9 bases. Germline CDR1 reads SQVTM; CDR2 reads ANQGSEA. Trimming took 2 bases from V and 3 from J; bases not matched to a gene: 2. The CDR3 covers 13 residues. This CDR3 reads CSVETGGSYEQYF. CDR3 bases: TGCAGCGTTGAAACAGGGGGCAGCTACGAGCAGTACTTC.

The gene calls are TRBV7-9 and TRBJ1-1; 9 bases map to TRBD1. Germline V lookup: CDR1 SEHNR, CDR2 FQNEAQ (reference sequence). The CDR3 length is 16 residues. V trimming: 6 bases; J trimming: 2 bases; junction bases outside the gene matches: 10. CDR3: CASSPPGTGRNTEAFF. The DNA for the CDR3 is TGTGCCAGCAGTCCGCCCGGGACAGGGCGTAACACTGAAGCTTTCTTT.

This rearrangement joins TRBV6-1 to TRBJ2-3, with D tentatively TRBD2 (6 bases). Trimming cost V 10 bases and J 2 bases, with 19 bases left between them. Germline V gene sequence: CDR1 MNHNS, CDR2 SASEGT. The CDR3 length is 15 residues. CDR3 residues: CAISPGRPNTDTQYF. As DNA, the CDR3 is TGTGCCATCAGCCCCGGGAGACCTAACACAGATACGCAGTATTTT.

This clonotype has only a few counts. The V call is TRBV12-3 or TRBV12-4, the J call TRBJ2-3; no definite D call. The CDR3 consists of 11 residues. V shed 2 bases and J shed 5 bases, with 2 bases lying between them. DNA for the CDR3: TGTGCCAGCAGTTTAAAAGATACGCAGTATTTT. The encoded protein is CASSLKDTQYF.

Only a few counts were recorded for this clonotype. The chain recombines TRBV4-1 with TRBJ2-3; no clear D gene. Germline V gives CDR1 MGHRA, CDR2 YSYEKL. CDR3 length equals 16 residues. V shed 6 bases and J shed 4 bases, with 20 bases lying between them. CDR3 nucleotides: TGCGCCAGCAGTAACAAGGGAAGAATCCGGCCAGATACGCAGTATTTT. It is translated as CASSNKGRIRPDTQYF.

The chain has TRBV6-5 and TRBJ2-7; tentatively, D is TRBD1 or TRBD2 (5 bases each). The CDR3 consists of 13 residues. The V gene's germline CDR1 is MNHEY and CDR2 SVGAGI. Trimming shortened V by 6 bases and J by 4 bases, and 13 bases separated the two germline ends. The CDR3 loop reads CASRKGTGYEQYF. CDR3 bases: TGTGCCAGCAGGAAGGGGACCGGTTACGAGCAGTACTTC.

This clonotype was seen a few times. The limits of the CDR3 on the DNA are not certain, so only TCRdb's listed CDR3 is given. V is TRBV6-5 and J is TRBJ1-6; whether TRBD1, the table's D call, matches the DNA was not checked. Looked up from germline, CDR1 is MNHEY and CDR2 is SVGAGI. The length of the CDR3 is 15 amino acids, counting both ends. CDR3 sequence: CASSTSTGGNSPLHF.

This clonotype was seen repeatedly, ten times or more. The rearrangement joins TRBV27 to TRBJ2-1; D ambiguous. This CDR3 has 14 amino acids. V lost 8 bases to trimming and J lost 9 bases, with 20 bases between them. Germline loops: CDR1 MNHEY, CDR2 SMNVEV (reference sequence). The CDR3 spells CASAPAQTHAEQFF. CDR3 nucleotides: TGTGCCAGCGCGCCGGCACAAACACACGCTGAGCAGTTCTTC.